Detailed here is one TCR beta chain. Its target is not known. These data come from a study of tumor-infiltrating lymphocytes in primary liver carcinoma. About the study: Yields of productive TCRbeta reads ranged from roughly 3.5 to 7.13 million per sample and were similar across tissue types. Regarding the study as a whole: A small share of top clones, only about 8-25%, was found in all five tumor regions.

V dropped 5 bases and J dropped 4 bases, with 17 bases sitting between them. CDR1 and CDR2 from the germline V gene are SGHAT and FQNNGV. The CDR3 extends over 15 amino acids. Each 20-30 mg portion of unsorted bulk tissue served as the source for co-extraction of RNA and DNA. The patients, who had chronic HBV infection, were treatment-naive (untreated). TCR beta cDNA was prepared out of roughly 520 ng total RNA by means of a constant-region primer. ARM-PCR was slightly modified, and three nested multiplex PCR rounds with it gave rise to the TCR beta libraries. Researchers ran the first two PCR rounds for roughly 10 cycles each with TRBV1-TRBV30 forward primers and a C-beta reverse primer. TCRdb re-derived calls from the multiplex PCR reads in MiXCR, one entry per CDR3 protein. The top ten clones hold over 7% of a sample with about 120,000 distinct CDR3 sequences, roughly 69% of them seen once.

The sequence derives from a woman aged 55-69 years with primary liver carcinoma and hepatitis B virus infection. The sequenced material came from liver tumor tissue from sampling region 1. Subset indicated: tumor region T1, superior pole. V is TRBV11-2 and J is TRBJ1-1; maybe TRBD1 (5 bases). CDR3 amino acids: CASSPRAGNATEAFF. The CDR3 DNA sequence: TGTGCCAGCAGCCCGCGGGCAGGGAATGCCACTGAAGCTTTCTTT.